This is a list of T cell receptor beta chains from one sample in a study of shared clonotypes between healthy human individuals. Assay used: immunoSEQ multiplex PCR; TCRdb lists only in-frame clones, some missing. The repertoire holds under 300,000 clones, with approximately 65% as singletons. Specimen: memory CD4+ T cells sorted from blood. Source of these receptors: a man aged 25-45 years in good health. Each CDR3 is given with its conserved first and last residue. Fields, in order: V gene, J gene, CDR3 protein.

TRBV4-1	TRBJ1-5	CASSQDGVGRNQPQHF
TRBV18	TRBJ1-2	CASSPGQGANYGYTF
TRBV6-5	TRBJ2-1	CASNWFGEQFF
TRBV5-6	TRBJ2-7	CASSLLVGRDEQYF
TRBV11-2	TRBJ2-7	CASSPRQGFYEQYF
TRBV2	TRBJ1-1	CASRDRGYTEAFF
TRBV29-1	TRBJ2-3	CSTSPTQGRTDTQYF
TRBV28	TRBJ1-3	CASSPGRRSSGNTIYF
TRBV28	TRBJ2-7	CASSFSDRSYEQYF
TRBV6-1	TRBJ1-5	CASSGIRLLSNQPQHF
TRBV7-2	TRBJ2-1	CASSLAFGGGRMYNEQFF
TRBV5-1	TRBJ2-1	CASSLPKTGGHNEQFF
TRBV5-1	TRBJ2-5	CASSLGGMETQYF
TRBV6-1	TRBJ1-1	CASSELTGGIGEAFF
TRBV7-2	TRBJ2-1	CASSTYRGGYEQFF
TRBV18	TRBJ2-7	CASSPIATSGVRNEQYF
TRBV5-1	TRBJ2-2	CASQKLAGGNIGELFF
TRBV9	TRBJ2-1	CASSPQFGKAGEGYNEQFF
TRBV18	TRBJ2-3	CASSPGEGAGSSGDTQYF
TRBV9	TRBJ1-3	CASSRGQTPSGNTIYF
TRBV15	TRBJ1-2	CATSRDQQDRYGYTF
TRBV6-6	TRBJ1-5	CASKNPAGVNQPQHF
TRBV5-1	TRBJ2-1	CASSPGLAGAHEQFF
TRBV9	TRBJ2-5	CASSGETQYF
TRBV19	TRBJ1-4	CASSIGPPSANEKLFF
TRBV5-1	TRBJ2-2	CASSLERIPGELFF
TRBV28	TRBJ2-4	CASSSTGTVKNIQYF
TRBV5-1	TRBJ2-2	CASSLAGTGELFF
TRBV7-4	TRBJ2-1	CASSLDRDKTYNEQFF
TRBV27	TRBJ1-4	CAASRGLNEKLFF
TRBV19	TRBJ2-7	CASSPRGWDYEQYF
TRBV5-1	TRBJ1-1	CASNTRMNTEAFF
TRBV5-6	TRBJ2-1	CASSSTWTDEQFF
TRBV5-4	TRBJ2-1	CASSSKVHFNYEQFF
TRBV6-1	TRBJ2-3	CASSVSSGSGTDTQYF
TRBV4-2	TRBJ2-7	CASSQDASGRSYEQYF
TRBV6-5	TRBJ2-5	CASSSLIGIGTQYF
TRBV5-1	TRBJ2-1	CASSSTGGNSYNEQFF
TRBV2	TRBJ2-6	CASSVESTGAGANVLTF
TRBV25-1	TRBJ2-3	CATSRGGNTDTQYF
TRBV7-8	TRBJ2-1	CASSPPRGDEQFF
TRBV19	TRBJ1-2	CASSFRGNYGYTF
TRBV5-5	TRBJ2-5	CASSLGTTSGAQETQYF
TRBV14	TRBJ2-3	CASSPLPGLAGVADTQYF
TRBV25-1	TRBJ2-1	CATGGTGARDEQFF
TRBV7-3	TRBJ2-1	CASSTNPGGAEGQFF
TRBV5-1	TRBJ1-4	CASSQQASMKLFF
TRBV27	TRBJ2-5	CASSRRGEETQYF
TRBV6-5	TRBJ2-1	CASSRSSDPGYEQFF
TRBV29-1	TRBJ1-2	CSVKLGQGSYGYTF
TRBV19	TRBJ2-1	CASSSRTGTSGTNEQFF
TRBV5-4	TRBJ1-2	CASSFADYYGYTF
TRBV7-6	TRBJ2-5	CASSLAQTQYF
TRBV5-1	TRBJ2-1	CASSYGTHSSGEQFF
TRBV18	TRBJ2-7	CASSPVITSGYYEQYF